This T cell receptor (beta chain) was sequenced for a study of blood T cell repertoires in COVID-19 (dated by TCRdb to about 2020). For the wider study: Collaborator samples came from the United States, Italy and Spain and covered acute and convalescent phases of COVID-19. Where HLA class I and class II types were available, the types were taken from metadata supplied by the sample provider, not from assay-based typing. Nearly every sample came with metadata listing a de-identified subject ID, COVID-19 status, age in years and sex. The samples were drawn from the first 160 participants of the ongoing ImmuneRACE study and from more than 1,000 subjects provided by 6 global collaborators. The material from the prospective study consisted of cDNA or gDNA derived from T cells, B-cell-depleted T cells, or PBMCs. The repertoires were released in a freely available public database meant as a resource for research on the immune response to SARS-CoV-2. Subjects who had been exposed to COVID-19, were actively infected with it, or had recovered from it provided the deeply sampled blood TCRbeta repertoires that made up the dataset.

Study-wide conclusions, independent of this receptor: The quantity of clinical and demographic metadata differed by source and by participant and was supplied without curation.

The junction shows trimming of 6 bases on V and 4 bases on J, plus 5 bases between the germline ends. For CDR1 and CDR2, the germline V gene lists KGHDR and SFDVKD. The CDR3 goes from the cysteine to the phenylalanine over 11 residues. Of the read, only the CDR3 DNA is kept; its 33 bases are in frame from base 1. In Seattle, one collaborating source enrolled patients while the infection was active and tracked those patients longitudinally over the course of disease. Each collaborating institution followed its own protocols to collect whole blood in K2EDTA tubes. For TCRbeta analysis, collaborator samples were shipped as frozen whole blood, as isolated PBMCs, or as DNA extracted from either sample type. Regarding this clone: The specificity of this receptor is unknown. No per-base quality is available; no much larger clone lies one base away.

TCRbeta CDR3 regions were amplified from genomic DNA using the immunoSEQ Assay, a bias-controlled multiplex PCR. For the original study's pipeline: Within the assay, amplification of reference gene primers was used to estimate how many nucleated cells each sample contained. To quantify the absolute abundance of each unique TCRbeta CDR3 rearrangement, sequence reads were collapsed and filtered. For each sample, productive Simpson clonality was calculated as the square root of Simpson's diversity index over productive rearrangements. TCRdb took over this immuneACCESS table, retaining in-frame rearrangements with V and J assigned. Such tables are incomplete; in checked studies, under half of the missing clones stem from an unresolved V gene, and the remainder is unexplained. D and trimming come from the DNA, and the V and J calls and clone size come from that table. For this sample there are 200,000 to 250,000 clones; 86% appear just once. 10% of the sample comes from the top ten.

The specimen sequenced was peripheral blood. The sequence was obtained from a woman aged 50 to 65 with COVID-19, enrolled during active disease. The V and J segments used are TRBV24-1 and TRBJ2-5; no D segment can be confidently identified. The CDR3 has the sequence CATSLAETQYF. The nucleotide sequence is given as TGTGCCACCAGTTTGGCAGAGACCCAGTACTTC.